This T cell receptor (beta chain) was obtained from a study of T cells after somatic rescue of genetic block. Here immunoSEQ multiplex PCR was the method, and the copy in TCRdb shows in-frame clones only, minus some. The table shows some 90,000 clones, with more than 80% occurring only once. CDR3 length: 15 residues. Trimming took 5 bases from V and 0 from J, leaving 11 bases between them. CDR1 is MGHRA, CDR2 YSYEKL, per germline. J is TRBJ1-5 and V is TRBV4-1, with D tentatively TRBD1 (5 bases). The sequence was collected from a woman under 30. The specimen sequenced was peripheral blood mononuclear cells (PBMCs). In nucleotides, the CDR3 is TGCGCCAGCAGCGTCACGGGGACTAGCAATCAGCCCCAGCATTTT. The encoded protein is CASSVTGTSNQPQHF.